This TCR beta chain was recorded in a study of shared clonotypes between healthy human individuals. Study findings and constraints: Sharing across four donors was highest in naive CD4 (around 5%) and lowest in memory CD8 (0.4%).

Each sorted subset replicate got 200 ng genomic DNA, 25,000 to 30,000 genomes. Original handling: For the immunoSEQ data, sequences were junction-only without quality scores, so filtering differed. Sequenced by immunoSEQ multiplex PCR; TCRdb stores in-frame clones only, minus some. The DNA was the basis for D and trimming; V, J and clone size are from that table. The sample lists hundreds of thousands of clones, approximately 96% occurring once. CD45RO-negative, CCR7-positively selected cells formed the naive CD8 fraction, excluding terminally differentiated effector memory CD45RA+ cells. Only Caucasian adults living in Nashville, Tennessee served as donors. Concerning this clone: Its target is unknown.

Germline trimming cut 0 bases from V and 5 bases from J; bases unmatched to any gene: 4. The CDR3 runs 15 residues. Germline CDR1 reads SGDLS; CDR2 reads YYNGEE. This clonotype originated in a woman in her twenties or thirties in good health. The genes are TRBV9 and TRBJ2-1; TRBD2 agrees at 8 bases. Sequences were obtained from naive CD8+ T cells sorted from blood. The chain's CDR3 is CASSVVGTSNNEQFF. In DNA form, the CDR3 reads TGTGCCAGCAGCGTAGTCGGGACTAGTAACAATGAGCAGTTCTTC.